Below, one T cell receptor beta chain is given with its context. The junction shows a germline mismatch at one end, possibly a read error. Some clones are missing from TCRdb's copy, which holds only in-frame ones; the method was immunoSEQ multiplex PCR. The top ten clones hold 20% to 25% of a sample with about 92,000 clones, around 77% of them seen once. There are 16 residues in the CDR3. Germline V CDR1 and CDR2: SGHAT, FQNNGV. This specimen belongs to a study of cytotoxic CD8 clonotypes in ibrutinib-treated CLL. Specimen: PBMCs, collected after 24 months of ibrutinib treatment. The rearrangement links TRBV11-2 to TRBJ2-2; 10 bases line up with TRBD2. This receptor was taken from a human donor with chronic lymphocytic leukemia. CDR3 DNA sequence: TGTACCAGCAGCAACCTCGAGCGGGGGGGCGTCGGGGAGCTGTTTTTT. This codes for CTSSNLERGGVGELFF. Full variable domain (missing parts from reference TRBV11-2 and TRBJ2-2): EAGVAQSPRYKIIEKRQSVAFWCNPISGHATLYWYQQILGQGPKLLIQFQNNGVVDDSQLPKDRFSAERLKGVDSTLKIQPAKLEDSAVYLCTSSNLERGGVGELFFGEGSRLTVL.